The 25 T cell receptor beta chains reported below all come from one sample, sequenced in a study of beta chain features in type 1 diabetes. Expressed TCRB transcripts were sequenced because the entire RNA isolate underwent reverse transcription. Produced via immunoSEQ multiplex PCR; TCRdb's table is partial and in-frame only. The sample lists approximately 300,000 clones, about 10% occurring once. The sample was naive CD4+ T cells from blood. The source of these receptors is a woman in her 30s in good health.

V is TRBV5-4 and J is TRBJ2-3; TRBD2 agrees at 14 bases. Trimming at V came to 0 bases and at J to 6 bases, leaving 6 bases not matched to a gene. The V gene's germline CDR1 is SGHNT and CDR2 YYREEE (reference sequence). CDR3 length: 17 amino acids. This CDR3 is CASSLGLAGGPWDTQYF. Written as DNA, the CDR3 is TGTGCCAGCAGCTTGGGACTAGCGGGAGGGCCTTGGGATACGCAGTATTTT.

This clone was seen a few times. V and J are TRBV28 and TRBJ2-3; no firm D call. Deletions cut 2 bases from V and 2 bases from J, with 8 bases between. Per germline, CDR1 MDHEN and CDR2 SYDVKM. The CDR3 covers 14 residues. CDR3 nucleotides: TGTGCCAGCAGTTTAAGTACGGTCACAGATACGCAGTATTTT. It is translated as CASSLSTVTDTQYF.

This clone was counted only a few times. The genes are TRBV5-4 and TRBJ1-4; D uncertain. CDR1 and CDR2 from the germline V gene are SGHNT and YYREEE (reference sequence). V lost 4 bases and J lost 0, with 10 bases in between. The CDR3 length is 15 residues. The CDR3 DNA reads as TGTGCCAGCAGCCTCATGGCGGCAACTAATGAAAAACTGTTTTTT. This codes for CASSLMAATNEKLFF. The whole variable domain, filled in from reference TRBV5-4 and TRBJ1-4, reads ETGVTQSPTHLIKTRGQQVTLRCSSQSGHNTVSWYQQALGQGPQFIFQYYREEENGRGNFPPRFSGLQFPNYSSELNVNALELDDSALYLCASSLMAATNEKLFFGSGTQLSVL.

This clone occurred a few times. The V call is TRBV4-2, the J call TRBJ2-7, with 7 bases fitting TRBD2. V lost 0 bases, J lost 3 bases, and 5 bases stayed unmatched. CDR1 and CDR2 from the germline V gene are LGHNA and YNFKEQ. This CDR3 spans 15 amino acids. The CDR3 DNA sequence: TGTGCCAGCAGCCAAGAACACGGACTAGTCTACGAGCAGTACTTC. This gives the protein CASSQEHGLVYEQYF.

J is TRBJ1-1 and V is TRBV4-1; TRBD1 might be the D (6 bases). This CDR3 contains 16 residues. Trimming left V 1 base short and J 1 base short, with 13 bases between. Germline-derived CDR1 and CDR2 are MGHRA and YSYEKL. CDR3 in amino acids: CASSQAPGQPNTEAFF. CDR3 bases: TGCGCCAGCAGCCAAGCCCCGGGACAACCGAACACTGAAGCTTTCTTT.

This clone was counted between two and nine times. The J gene is TRBJ1-5, the V gene TRBV18; D gene unclear. Germline V CDR1 and CDR2: KGHSH, LQKENI. The V end lost 2 bases, the J end lost 4 bases, and 12 bases lay between the germline ends. This CDR3 has 15 amino acids. The chain's CDR3 is CASSPGSSSNQPQHF. CDR3 coding DNA: TGTGCCAGCTCACCAGGGTCTTCTAGTAATCAGCCCCAGCATTTT.

This clone showed up just a few times. The chain recombines TRBV7-9 with TRBJ2-3; D is perhaps TRBD1 (5 bases). CDR3 length: 13 residues. V was clipped by 2 bases and J by 6 bases, with 9 bases between them. Germline CDR1 reads SEHNR; CDR2 reads FQNEAQ (reference sequence). The CDR3 DNA is TGTGCCAGCAGCTTAAGGCCAGGGGATACGCAGTATTTT. Translation: CASSLRPGDTQYF. Filled out from reference TRBV7-9 and TRBJ2-3, the complete variable domain reads DTGVSQNPRHKITKRGQNVTFRCDPISEHNRLYWYRQTLGQGPEFLTYFQNEAQLEKSRLLSDRFSAERPKGSFSTLEIQRTEQGDSAMYLCASSLRPGDTQYFGPGTRLTVL.

The gene calls are TRBV6-5 and TRBJ1-1; TRBD1 is a possible D gene (6 bases). Germline CDR1 is MNHEY and CDR2 is SVGAGI. Between the trimmed V and J ends, which lost 5 bases and 11 bases, there was a span of 18 bases. This CDR3 spans 13 amino acids. CDR3 amino acids: CASSPGHRALAFF. The CDR3 coding sequence is TGTGCCAGCAGTCCGGGACACCGGGCACTGGCTTTCTTT.

The chain combines TRBV7-2 with TRBJ2-1; the D gene is possibly TRBD2 (6 bases). This CDR3 is built from 16 residues. V was clipped by 6 bases and J by 3 bases, with 18 bases between them. Germline V gene sequence: CDR1 SGHTA, CDR2 FQGNSA. The CDR3 DNA sequence: TGTGCCAGCAGTCTAGCAGGTGGGAGGTTCTACAATGAGCAGTTCTTC. Protein product: CASSLAGGRFYNEQFF.

This clone turned up a few times. V gene TRBV5-6 combines with J gene TRBJ1-2; TRBD1 matches 9 bases. Germline CDR1 and CDR2: SGHDT and YYEEEE. V lost 4 bases to trimming and J lost 7 bases; unmatched junction nucleotides: 5. The CDR3 sequence is 13 residues long. The CDR3 nucleotides are TGTGCCAGCAGCACGCCACAGGGGGCTGGCTACACCTTC. As protein: CASSTPQGAGYTF.

This chain connects TRBV19 to TRBJ2-1; 12 bases are a match to TRBD2. Trimming at V came to 5 bases and at J to 1 base, leaving 12 bases not matched to a gene. From germline, CDR1 is LNHDA and CDR2 SQIVND (reference sequence). The CDR3 covers 19 residues. The CDR3 DNA reads TGTGCCAGTAGTGATAGCCGGCTAGCGGGAGGGAGTTCCTACAATGAGCAGTTCTTC. Protein sequence: CASSDSRLAGGSSYNEQFF.

This clone was seen only a few times. The V and J genes are TRBV23-1 and TRBJ2-1, with 7 bases that match TRBD1. TRBV23-1 belongs to the ORF category, with a function that is uncertain. Unmatched junction bases numbered 8, after V lost 3 bases and J lost 0 bases. The length of the CDR3 is 17 residues. CDR3 amino acids: CASSQLTGTDSYNEQFF. The CDR3 DNA is TGCGCCAGCAGTCAGCTGACCGGGACAGACTCCTACAATGAGCAGTTCTTC.

This clone has just a few counts. V and J are TRBV5-8 and TRBJ2-1, with unresolved D. V lost 3 bases and J lost 2, with 9 bases in between. The CDR3 runs to 14 residues. Per the germline V gene, CDR1 is SGHTS and CDR2 is YDEGEE. DNA of the CDR3: TGTGCCAGCAGCTGGCCTCAAACCTACAATGAGCAGTTCTTC. Its protein product is CASSWPQTYNEQFF.

The CDR3 sequence is CASSLRLAGELFF. As DNA, the CDR3 is TGTGCCAGCAGCTTACGACTAGCCGGGGAGCTGTTTTTT. The chain is built from TRBV11-2 and TRBJ2-2; D may be TRBD2 (6 bases). CDR3 length: 13 residues. Trimming took off 2 bases at V and 6 bases at J, with 7 bases between the two ends. Germline CDR1 reads SGHAT; CDR2 reads FQNNGV.

CDR3 DNA sequence: TGTGCCAGTAGTATCGGGGGTTACTCTGGGGCCAACGTCCTGACTTTC. It translates to CASSIGGYSGANVLTF. The rearrangement joins TRBV19 to TRBJ2-6, with TRBD2 as a possible D gene (6 bases). Trimming cost V 3 bases and J 0 bases, with 9 bases left between them. This CDR3 contains 16 residues. Germline loops: CDR1 LNHDA, CDR2 SQIVND (reference sequence).

The J gene is TRBJ2-5, the V gene TRBV5-6, with D possibly TRBD2 on 5 matching bases. The germline gives CDR1 SGHDT, CDR2 YYEEEE. V dropped 1 base and J dropped 1 base, with 14 bases sitting between them. The CDR3 loop spans 16 amino acids. Here the CDR3 reads CASSLSWGEIQETQYF. DNA of the CDR3: TGTGCCAGCAGCTTGAGCTGGGGAGAAATCCAAGAGACCCAGTACTTC.

In this sample, this clone turned up a few times. The V call is TRBV30, the J call TRBJ1-2; tentative D call: TRBD1 (6 bases). Trimming removed 0 bases at V and 4 bases at J, with 12 bases between. The CDR3 is made up of 14 amino acids. The germline V gene has CDR1 GTSNPN and CDR2 SVGIG (reference sequence). The CDR3 DNA reads TGTGCCTGGAGTGTCTCAGGGGCGGGCTATGGCTACACCTTC. The encoded protein is CAWSVSGAGYGYTF.

This clone came up a few times. The V call is TRBV7-9, the J call TRBJ2-7, with 7 bases aligning to TRBD2. Losses at the gene ends were 1 base for V and 1 base for J; bases not matched to a gene: 10. The CDR3 has 17 residues. Looked up from germline, CDR1 is SEHNR and CDR2 is FQNEAQ (reference sequence). For the CDR3, the DNA is TGTGCCAGCAGCTTAGTCTGGGACTACTCCAATTCCTACGAGCAGTACTTC. This gives the protein CASSLVWDYSNSYEQYF.

This clone was observed a handful of times. The chain couples TRBV28 to TRBJ2-3; 9 bases are shared with TRBD2. CDR3 length: 14 amino acids. Germline CDR1 and CDR2: MDHEN and SYDVKM. V dropped 2 bases and J dropped 5; count of bases not matched to a gene: 2. CDR3 protein: CASSLGREGDTQYF. DNA for the CDR3: TGTGCCAGCAGTTTAGGGCGGGAGGGAGATACGCAGTATTTT.

This clone has more than one count but fewer than ten. The rearrangement links TRBV7-3 to TRBJ2-1, with TRBD2 matching 7 bases. Germline V gene sequence: CDR1 SGHTA, CDR2 FQGTGA. J was trimmed by 2 bases and V by 0 bases; bases with no gene match: 1. The CDR3 sequence is 15 residues long. The CDR3 protein is CASSLTGLAYNEQFF. The DNA of the CDR3 is TGTGCCAGCAGCTTAACAGGACTAGCCTACAATGAGCAGTTCTTC.

This clone was counted between two and nine times. The chain joins TRBV19 to TRBJ1-5; D unclear. Between the trimmed V and J ends, which lost 3 bases and 2 bases, there was a span of 11 bases. Germline V lookup: CDR1 LNHDA, CDR2 SQIVND (reference sequence). The CDR3 has 15 residues. CDR3 nucleotide sequence: TGTGCCAGTAGTATGTGGAGGAGCGGCAATCAGCCCCAGCATTTT. It codes for CASSMWRSGNQPQHF.

This clone was picked up a small number of times. This sequence joins TRBV7-3 and TRBJ2-2, with D possibly matching TRBD1 (5 bases). Trimming shortened V by 6 bases and J by 5 bases, and 10 bases separated the two germline ends. Germline V lookup: CDR1 SGHTA, CDR2 FQGTGA. The CDR3 is made up of 13 amino acids. CDR3 region: CASRNHRTGELFF. CDR3 DNA sequence: TGTGCCAGCAGAAATCACAGGACCGGGGAGCTGTTTTTT.

This clone showed up just a few times. The rearrangement links TRBV6-1 to TRBJ1-1; 7 positions agree with TRBD1. The CDR3 length is 13 residues. V shed 8 bases and J 0 bases; nucleotides not matched to a gene: 3. CDR1 is MNHNS, CDR2 SASEGT, per germline. The CDR3: CASGTVMNTEAFF. DNA of the CDR3: TGTGCCAGCGGGACAGTCATGAACACTGAAGCTTTCTTT.

V is TRBV5-4 and J is TRBJ2-3; D call uncertain. The V end was cut by 1 base, the J end by 0 bases, with 9 bases between. The CDR3 sequence is 15 residues long. Germline CDR1 is SGHNT and CDR2 is YYREEE (reference sequence). The CDR3 loop reads CASSLLMGSTDTQYF. The CDR3 region has the DNA TGTGCCAGCAGCTTGTTAATGGGCAGCACAGATACGCAGTATTTT.

This clone was seen a handful of times. The V and J genes are TRBV5-1 and TRBJ1-1; 7 nucleotides line up with TRBD1. There are 14 residues in the CDR3. The trim removed 0 bases at V and 2 bases at J, leaving 1 base unmatched. The germline CDR1 and CDR2 sequences are SGHRS and YFSETQ. The CDR3 nucleotides read TGCGCCAGCAGCTTGGACAGGGGTAACACTGAAGCTTTCTTT. Protein sequence: CASSLDRGNTEAFF.